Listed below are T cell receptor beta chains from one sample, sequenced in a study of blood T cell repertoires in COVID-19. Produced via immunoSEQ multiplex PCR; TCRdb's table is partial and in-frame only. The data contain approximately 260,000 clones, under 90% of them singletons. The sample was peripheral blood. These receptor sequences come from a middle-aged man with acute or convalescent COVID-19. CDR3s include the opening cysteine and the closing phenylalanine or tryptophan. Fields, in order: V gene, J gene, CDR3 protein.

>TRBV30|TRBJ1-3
CALASGAFSGNTIYF
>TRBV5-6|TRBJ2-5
CASSSNLRETQYF
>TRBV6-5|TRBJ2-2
CASIIRYTGELFF
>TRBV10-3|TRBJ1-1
CAIRAGATEAFF
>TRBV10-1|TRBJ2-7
CASHVDHKDSYEQYF
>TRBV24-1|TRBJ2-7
CATSDSRTGQFYEQYF
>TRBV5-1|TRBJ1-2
CASSFGGENYGYTF
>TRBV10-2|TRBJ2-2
CASSPGLAGTGELFF
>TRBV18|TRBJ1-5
CASSLAPGRGVSNQPQHF
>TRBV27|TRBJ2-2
CASSLGTSGFTGELFF
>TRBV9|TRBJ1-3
CASSVGPAPGATIYF
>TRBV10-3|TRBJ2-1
CAISPSRDSPYNEQFF
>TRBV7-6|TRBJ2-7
CASSLGFGQGKEYEQYF
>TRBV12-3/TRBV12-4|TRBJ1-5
CASRGGYNQPQHF
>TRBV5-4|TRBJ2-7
CASSGTGGSYEQYF
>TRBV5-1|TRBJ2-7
CASSLAFGGTTYEQYF
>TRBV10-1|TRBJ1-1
CASSERAGNTEAFF
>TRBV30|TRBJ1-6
CAWSTPQGGAFSPLHF
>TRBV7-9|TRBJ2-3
CAIWALLGDTQYF
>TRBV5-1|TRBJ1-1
CASSDQENTEAFF
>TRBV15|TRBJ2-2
CATSIRRATTGELFF
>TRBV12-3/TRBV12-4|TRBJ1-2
CASSFSTYGYTF
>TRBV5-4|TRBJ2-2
CASSSTGGAGTGELFF
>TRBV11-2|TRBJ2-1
CASSLMLGREQFF
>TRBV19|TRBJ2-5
CASSIGGLAGGQETQYF
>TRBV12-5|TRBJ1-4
CASGLQGALNEKLFF
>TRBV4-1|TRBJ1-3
CASSPEVARNTIYF
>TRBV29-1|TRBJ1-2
CSVEPGTYGYTF
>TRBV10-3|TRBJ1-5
CAISYRDSNQPQHF
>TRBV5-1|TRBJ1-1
CASSPLLDSGTEAFF
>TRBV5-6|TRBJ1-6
CASSPRVSPLHF
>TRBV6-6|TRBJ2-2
CASSASGPRGTGELFF
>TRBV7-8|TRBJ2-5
CASSLDLAGGPGETQYF
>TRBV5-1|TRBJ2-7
CASSPTTGASYEQYF
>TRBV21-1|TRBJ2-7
CASSTGTEHYEQYF
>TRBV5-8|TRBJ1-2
CASSLGGANYGYTF
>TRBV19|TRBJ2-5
CASRTSGSDGTQYF
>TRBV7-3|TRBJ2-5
CASSSGQGGTQETQYF
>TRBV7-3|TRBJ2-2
CASSLQGANTGELFF
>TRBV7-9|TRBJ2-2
CASTGTDNTGELFF
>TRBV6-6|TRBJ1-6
CASSTGSSPLHF
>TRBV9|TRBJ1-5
CASSVGTGSNQPQHF
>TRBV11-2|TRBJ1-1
CASSLPGGLSYEAFF
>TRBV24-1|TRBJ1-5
CATSVPGGPQHF
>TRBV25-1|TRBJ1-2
CASRGSVYGYTF
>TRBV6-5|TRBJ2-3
CASSYSRLDDTDTQYF
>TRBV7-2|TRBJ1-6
CASSLGGTGINSPLHF
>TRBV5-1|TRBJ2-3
CASRESSTDTQYF
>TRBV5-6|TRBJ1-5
CASSLAGPENQPQHF
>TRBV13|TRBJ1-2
CASSLGAGGGYTF
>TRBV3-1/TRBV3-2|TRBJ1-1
CASSQDGGVTEAFF
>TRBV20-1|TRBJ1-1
CSARAANEAFF
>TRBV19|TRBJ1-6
CASRSRRSYNSPLHF
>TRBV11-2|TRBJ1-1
CASSFYRNTEAFF
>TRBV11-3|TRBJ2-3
CASSAFRTDTQYF
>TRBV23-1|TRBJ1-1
CASSQSEEGRVSTEAFF
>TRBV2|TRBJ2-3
CASSEYPRGYF